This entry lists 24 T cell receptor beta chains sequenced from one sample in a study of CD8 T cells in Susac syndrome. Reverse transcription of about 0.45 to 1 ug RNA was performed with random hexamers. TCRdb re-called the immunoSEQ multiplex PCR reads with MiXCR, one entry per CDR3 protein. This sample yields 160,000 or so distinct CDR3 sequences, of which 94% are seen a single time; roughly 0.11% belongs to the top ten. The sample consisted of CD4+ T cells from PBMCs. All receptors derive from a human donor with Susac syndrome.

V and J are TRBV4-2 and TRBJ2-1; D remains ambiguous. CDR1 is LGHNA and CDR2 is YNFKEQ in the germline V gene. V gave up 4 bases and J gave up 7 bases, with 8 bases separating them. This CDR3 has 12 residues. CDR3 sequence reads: CASSLVENEQFF. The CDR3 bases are TGTGCCAGCAGCCTCGTCGAGAATGAGCAGTTCTTC.

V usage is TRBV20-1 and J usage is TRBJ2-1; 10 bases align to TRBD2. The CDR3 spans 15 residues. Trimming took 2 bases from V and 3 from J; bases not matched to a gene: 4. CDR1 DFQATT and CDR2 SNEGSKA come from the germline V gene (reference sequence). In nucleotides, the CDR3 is TGCAGTGCTAGACCACGGACTAGCGGCTACAATGAGCAGTTCTTC. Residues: CSARPRTSGYNEQFF.

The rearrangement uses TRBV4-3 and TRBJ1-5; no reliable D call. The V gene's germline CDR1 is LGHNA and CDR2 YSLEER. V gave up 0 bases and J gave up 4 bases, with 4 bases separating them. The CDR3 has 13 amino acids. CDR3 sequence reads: CASSQDWNQPQHF. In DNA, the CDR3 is TGCGCCAGCAGCCAAGATTGGAATCAGCCCCAGCATTTT.

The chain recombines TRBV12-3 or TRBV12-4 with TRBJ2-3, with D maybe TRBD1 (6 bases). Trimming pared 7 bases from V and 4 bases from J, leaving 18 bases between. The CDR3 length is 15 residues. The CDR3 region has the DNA TGTGCCAGCACTTTGGGCAGGGGTGGTCCAGATACGCAGTATTTT. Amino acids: CASTLGRGGPDTQYF.

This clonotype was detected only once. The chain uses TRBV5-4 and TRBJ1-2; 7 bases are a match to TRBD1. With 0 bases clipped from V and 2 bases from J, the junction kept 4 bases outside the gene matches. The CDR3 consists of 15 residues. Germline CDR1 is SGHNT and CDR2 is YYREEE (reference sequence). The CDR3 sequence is CASSLAKQGNYGYTF. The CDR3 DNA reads TGTGCCAGCAGCTTGGCGAAACAGGGGAACTATGGCTACACCTTC.

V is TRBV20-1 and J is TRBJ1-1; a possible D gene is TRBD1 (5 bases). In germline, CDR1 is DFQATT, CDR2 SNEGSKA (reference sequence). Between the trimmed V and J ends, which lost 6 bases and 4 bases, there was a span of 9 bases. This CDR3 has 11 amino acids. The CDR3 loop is CSAPGGTEAFF. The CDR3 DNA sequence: TGCAGTGCCCCCGGGGGCACTGAAGCTTTCTTT.

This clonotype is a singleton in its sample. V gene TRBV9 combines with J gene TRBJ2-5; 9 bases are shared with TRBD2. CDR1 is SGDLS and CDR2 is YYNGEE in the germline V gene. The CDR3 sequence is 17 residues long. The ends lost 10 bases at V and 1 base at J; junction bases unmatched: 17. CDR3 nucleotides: TGTGCCTCCGGGCCCGCTCGGGGGACTAGCAGCCAAGAGACCCAGTACTTC. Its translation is CASGPARGTSSQETQYF.

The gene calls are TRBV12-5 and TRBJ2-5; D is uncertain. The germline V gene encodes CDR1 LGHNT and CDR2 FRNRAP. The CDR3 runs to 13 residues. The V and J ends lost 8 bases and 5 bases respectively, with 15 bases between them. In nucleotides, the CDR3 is TGTGCTAGTCTCTCCCCCGCCTCGGAGACCCAGTACTTC. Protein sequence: CASLSPASETQYF.

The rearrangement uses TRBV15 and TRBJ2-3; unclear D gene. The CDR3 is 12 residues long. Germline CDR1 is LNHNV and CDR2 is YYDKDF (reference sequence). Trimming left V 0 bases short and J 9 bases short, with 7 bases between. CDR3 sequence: CATSRDFPTQYF. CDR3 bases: TGTGCCACCAGCAGAGATTTCCCAACGCAGTATTTT.

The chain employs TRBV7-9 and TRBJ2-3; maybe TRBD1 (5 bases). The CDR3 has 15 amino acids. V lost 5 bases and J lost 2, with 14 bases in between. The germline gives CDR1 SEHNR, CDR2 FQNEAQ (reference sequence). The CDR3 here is CASSTTGEATDTQYF. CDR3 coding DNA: TGTGCCAGCAGCACCACAGGAGAAGCCACAGATACGCAGTATTTT. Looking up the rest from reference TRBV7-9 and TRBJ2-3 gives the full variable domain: DTGVSQNPRHKITKRGQNVTFRCDPISEHNRLYWYRQTLGQGPEFLTYFQNEAQLEKSRLLSDRFSAERPKGSFSTLEIQRTEQGDSAMYLCASSTTGEATDTQYFGPGTRLTVL.

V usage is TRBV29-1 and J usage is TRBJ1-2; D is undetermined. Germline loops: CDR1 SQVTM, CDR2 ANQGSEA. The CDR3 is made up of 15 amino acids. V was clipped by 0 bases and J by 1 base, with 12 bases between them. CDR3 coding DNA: TGCAGCGTTGAAGATTTGCCGGGATTTAACTATGGCTACACCTTC. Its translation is CSVEDLPGFNYGYTF.

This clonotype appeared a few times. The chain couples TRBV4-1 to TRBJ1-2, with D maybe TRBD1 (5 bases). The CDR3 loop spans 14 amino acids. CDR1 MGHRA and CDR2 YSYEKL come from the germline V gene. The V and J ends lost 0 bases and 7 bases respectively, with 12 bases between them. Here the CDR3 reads CASSQEHGTGGYTF. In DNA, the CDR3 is TGCGCCAGCAGCCAAGAACACGGGACCGGTGGCTACACCTTC.

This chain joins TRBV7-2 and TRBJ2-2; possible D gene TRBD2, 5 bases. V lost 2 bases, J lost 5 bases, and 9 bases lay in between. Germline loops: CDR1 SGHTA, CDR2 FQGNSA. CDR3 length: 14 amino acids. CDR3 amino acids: CASSLSTGTGELFF. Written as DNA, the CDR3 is TGTGCCAGCAGCTTAAGTACGGGGACCGGGGAGCTGTTTTTT. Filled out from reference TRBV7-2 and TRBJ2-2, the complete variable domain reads GAGVSQSPSNKVTEKGKDVELRCDPISGHTALYWYRQSLGQGLEFLIYFQGNSAPDKSGLPSDRFSAERTGGSVSTLTIQRTQQEDSAVYLCASSLSTGTGELFFGEGSRLTVL.

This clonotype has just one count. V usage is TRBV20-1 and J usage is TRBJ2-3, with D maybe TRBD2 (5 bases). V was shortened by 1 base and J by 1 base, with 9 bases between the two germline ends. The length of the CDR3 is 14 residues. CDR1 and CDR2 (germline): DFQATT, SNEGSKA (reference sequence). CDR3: CSARALGGTDTQYF. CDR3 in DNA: TGCAGTGCTAGAGCCCTCGGGGGCACAGATACGCAGTATTTT.

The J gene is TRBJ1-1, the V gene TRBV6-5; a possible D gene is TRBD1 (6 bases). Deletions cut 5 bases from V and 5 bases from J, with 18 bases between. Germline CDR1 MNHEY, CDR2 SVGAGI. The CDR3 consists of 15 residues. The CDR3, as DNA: TGTGCCAGCAGTAACCGACAGGCCAGGGGTACTGAAGCTTTCTTT. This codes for CASSNRQARGTEAFF.

CDR3 sequence (DNA): TGCAGCGTTGAATTTGGCAGTAACTATGGCTACACCTTC. This codes for CSVEFGSNYGYTF. This chain joins TRBV29-1 and TRBJ1-2; no definite D call. There are 13 residues in the CDR3. The V gene lost 2 bases and the J gene lost 1 base, with 8 bases spanning the gap. The germline V gene has CDR1 SQVTM and CDR2 ANQGSEA.

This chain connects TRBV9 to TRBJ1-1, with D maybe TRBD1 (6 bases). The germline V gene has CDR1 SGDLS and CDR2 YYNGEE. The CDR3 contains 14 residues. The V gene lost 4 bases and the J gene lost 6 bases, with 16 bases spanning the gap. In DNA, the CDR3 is TGTGCCAGCAGCCAGGTCGCAGGGGCCGCTGAAGCTTTCTTT. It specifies CASSQVAGAAEAFF.

The CDR3 spells CASTLGTGDYF. The CDR3 coding sequence is TGTGCCAGCACCCTTGGGACAGGGGATTACTTC. This sequence joins TRBV9 and TRBJ2-7; 10 positions agree with TRBD1. The CDR3 totals 11 residues. With V trimmed by 6 bases and J by 13 bases, 7 bases remained unmatched. The V gene's germline CDR1 is SGDLS and CDR2 YYNGEE.

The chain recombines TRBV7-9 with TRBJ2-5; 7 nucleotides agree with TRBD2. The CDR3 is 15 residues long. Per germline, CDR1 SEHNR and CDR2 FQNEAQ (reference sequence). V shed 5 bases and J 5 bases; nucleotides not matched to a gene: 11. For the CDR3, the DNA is TGTGCCAGCAGCGGTCGGTCGGGGGGAGGGGAGACCCAGTACTTC. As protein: CASSGRSGGGETQYF.

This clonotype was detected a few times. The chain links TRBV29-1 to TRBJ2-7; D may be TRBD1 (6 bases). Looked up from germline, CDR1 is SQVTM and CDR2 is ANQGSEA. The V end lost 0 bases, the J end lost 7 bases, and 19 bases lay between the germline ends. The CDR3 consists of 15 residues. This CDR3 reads CSVEEIGQGIEEQYF. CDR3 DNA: TGCAGCGTTGAAGAGATTGGGCAGGGGATTGAGGAGCAGTACTTC.

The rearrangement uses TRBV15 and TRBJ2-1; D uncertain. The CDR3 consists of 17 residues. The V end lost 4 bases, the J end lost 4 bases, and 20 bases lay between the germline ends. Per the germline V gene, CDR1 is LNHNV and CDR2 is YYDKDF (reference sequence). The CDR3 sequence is CATSTQGKSQSYNEQFF. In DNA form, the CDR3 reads TGTGCCACCAGCACCCAAGGAAAGTCTCAATCATACAATGAGCAGTTCTTC. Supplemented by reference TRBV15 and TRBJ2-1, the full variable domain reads DAMVIQNPRYQVTQFGKPVTLSCSQTLNHNVMYWYQQKSSQAPKLLFHYYDKDFNNEADTPDNFQSRRPNTSFCFLDIRSPGLGDTAMYLCATSTQGKSQSYNEQFFGPGTRLTVL.

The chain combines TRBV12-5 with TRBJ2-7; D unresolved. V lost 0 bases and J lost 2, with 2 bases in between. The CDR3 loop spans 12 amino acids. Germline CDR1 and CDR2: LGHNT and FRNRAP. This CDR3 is CASGLVAYEQYF. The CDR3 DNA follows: TGTGCTAGTGGTTTGGTCGCCTACGAGCAGTACTTC.

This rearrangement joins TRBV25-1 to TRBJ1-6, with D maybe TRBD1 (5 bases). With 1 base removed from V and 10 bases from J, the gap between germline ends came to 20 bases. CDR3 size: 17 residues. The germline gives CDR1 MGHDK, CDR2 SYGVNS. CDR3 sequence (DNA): TGTGCCAGCAGTGAATTTGGGGGTGAGGGGTTATGGTCACCCCTCCACTTT. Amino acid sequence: CASSEFGGEGLWSPLHF.

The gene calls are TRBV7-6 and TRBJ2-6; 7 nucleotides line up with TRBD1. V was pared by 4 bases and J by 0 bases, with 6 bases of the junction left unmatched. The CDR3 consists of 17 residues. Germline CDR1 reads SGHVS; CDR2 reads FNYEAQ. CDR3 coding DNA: TGTGCCAGCAGCTCCGGGACAGACCCCTCTGGGGCCAACGTCCTGACTTTC. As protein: CASSSGTDPSGANVLTF.